Presented here are 9 T cell receptor beta chains from one specimen sequenced in a study of cytomegalovirus exposure and HLA in healthy donors (dated by TCRdb to about 2017). To prepare the library, the immunoSEQ multiplex PCR assay was applied. A mixture of 60 forward primers for TCR Vbeta segments and 13 reverse primers for TCR Jbeta segments was used in the multiplex PCR. This immuneACCESS table, as held by TCRdb, lists in-frame sequences with V and J called but not all clones. Of the missing ones, under half trace to an unresolved V gene in checked studies; the others have no known cause. The table for this sample lists over 150,000 clones; about four fifths of them were counted only once. Clones ranked in the top ten supply 1% of the sample. The sample consisted of PBMCs. The receptors here all came from a woman aged 45-65 years in good health and CMV-seropositive.

V and J are TRBV30 and TRBJ2-1; 11 positions agree with TRBD2. The CDR3 spans 15 residues. J lost 5 bases, V lost 3 bases, and 6 bases had no gene match. The germline CDR1 and CDR2 sequences are GTSNPN and SVGIG (reference sequence). The CDR3 is CAWSPGLAGNNEQFF. CDR3 DNA: TGTGCCTGGAGCCCTGGACTAGCGGGCAACAATGAGCAGTTCTTC.

This sequence joins TRBV25-1 and TRBJ1-6, with D perhaps matching TRBD1 (5 bases). CDR1 and CDR2 from the germline V gene are MGHDK and SYGVNS. V lost 5 bases, J lost 7 bases, and 21 bases lay in between. This CDR3 contains 17 residues. CDR3 region: CASSTRGYEEFNSPLHF. The CDR3 region has the DNA TGTGCCAGCAGTACCCGGGGGTACGAAGAATTCAATTCACCCCTCCACTTT.

The rearrangement joins TRBV5-4 to TRBJ1-5, with D possibly TRBD1 on 5 matching bases. This CDR3 has 15 amino acids. The V and J ends lost 3 bases and 1 base respectively, with 11 bases between them. CDR1 is SGHNT and CDR2 is YYREEE in the germline V gene (reference sequence). Written as DNA, the CDR3 is TGTGCCAGCAGCTCCGGACACGGAAGCAATCAGCCCCAGCATTTT. Translating it yields CASSSGHGSNQPQHF.

The V gene is TRBV5-4, the J gene TRBJ1-2; 7 nucleotides match TRBD1. Germline CDR1 and CDR2: SGHNT and YYREEE (reference sequence). CDR3 length: 14 residues. V trimming: 4 bases; J trimming: 2 bases; junction bases outside the gene matches: 5. The CDR3 DNA reads as TGTGCCAGCAGCAAAGACAGGGCGAACTATGGCTACACCTTC. It is translated as CASSKDRANYGYTF.

The chain recombines TRBV6-4 with TRBJ2-3; 11 bases are a match to TRBD2. In germline, CDR1 is MRHNA, CDR2 SNTAGT. The CDR3 is made up of 14 amino acids. Trimming cost V 4 bases and J 3 bases; bases outside gene matches: 0. The CDR3 reads CASSGTSGTDTQYF. Written as DNA, the CDR3 is TGTGCCAGCAGTGGGACTAGCGGGACAGATACGCAGTATTTT.

CDR3 amino acids: CASSGQVGSYEQYF. Written as DNA, the CDR3 is TGTGCCAGCAGTGGACAGGTGGGCTCCTACGAGCAGTACTTC. V is TRBV2 and J is TRBJ2-7; maybe TRBD1 (6 bases). Germline CDR1 SNHLY, CDR2 FYNNEI. Trimming took 4 bases from V and 0 from J, leaving 10 bases between them. The CDR3 contains 14 residues.

The genes are TRBV18 and TRBJ1-2; 8 bases fit TRBD1. J was trimmed by 4 bases and V by 4 bases; bases with no gene match: 8. Germline CDR1 is KGHSH and CDR2 is LQKENI. There are 15 residues in the CDR3. The CDR3 here is CASSQDRVASYGYTF. The CDR3 nucleotides are TGTGCCAGCTCACAGGACAGGGTGGCTTCCTATGGCTACACCTTC.

This rearrangement joins TRBV28 to TRBJ1-2, with 7 positions matching TRBD1. The CDR3 runs to 16 residues. J lost 1 base, V lost 5 bases, and 10 bases had no gene match. Per the germline V gene, CDR1 is MDHEN and CDR2 is SYDVKM. The CDR3 region is CASSLAGTAHNYGYTF. The CDR3 DNA reads as TGTGCCAGCAGTCTTGCCGGGACAGCTCATAACTATGGCTACACCTTC.

V usage is TRBV25-1 and J usage is TRBJ2-3; 7 bases are a match to TRBD2. V was clipped by 7 bases and J by 3 bases; unmatched bases: 10. The CDR3 covers 15 residues. In germline, CDR1 is MGHDK, CDR2 SYGVNS. The CDR3: CASTGQRGPTDTQYF. In nucleotides, the CDR3 is TGTGCCAGCACGGGTCAGCGGGGCCCGACAGATACGCAGTATTTT. Based on the CDR3 plus reference TRBV25-1 and TRBJ2-3, the full variable domain is EADIYQTPRYLVIGTGKKITLECSQTMGHDKMYWYQQDPGMELHLIHYSYGVNSTEKGDLSSESTVSRIRTEHFPLTLESARPSHTSQYLCASTGQRGPTDTQYFGPGTRLTVL.